A selection of T cell receptor beta chains follows, all from one sample in a study of blood T cell repertoires in COVID-19. TCRdb's copy holds only in-frame clones and misses some; the assay was immunoSEQ multiplex PCR. Among about 94,000 clones listed, about four fifths were seen once. Sample: peripheral blood. These receptors all come from a man aged 55 to 70 with acute or convalescent COVID-19. Each CDR3 is given with its conserved first and last residue. The order of the fields is V gene, clone size, D gene, J gene, CDR3 DNA, CDR3 protein. The D gene is left open where the match is weak. The listing skips clone size in some rows; elsewhere it reads once, few, many or a size class.

TRBV19,.,.,TRBJ1-1,TGTGCCAGTAGTACCGGGAGGGGCAACACTGAAGCTTTCTTT,CASSTGRGNTEAFF
TRBV7-9,once,.,TRBJ1-4,TGTGCCAGCAGCCATTATGAGGGGGAATTAGGTGAAAAACTGTTTTTT,CASSHYEGELGEKLFF
TRBV5-4,.,TRBD1,TRBJ1-1,TGTGCCAGCAGCCTCGACAGGGGGCTCACTGAAGCTTTCTTT,CASSLDRGLTEAFF
TRBV7-3,few,.,TRBJ2-1,TGTGCCAGCAGCCCCTCCTCGGTCTCCTACAATGAGCAGTTCTTC,CASSPSSVSYNEQFF
TRBV2,.,.,TRBJ1-5,TGTGCCAGCAGTGAAGGGAGATATCAGCCCCAGCATTTT,CASSEGRYQPQHF
TRBV5-1,.,.,TRBJ2-3,TGCGCCAGCAGCTTGGAGGCAGCTAGCAACACAGATACGCAGTATTTT,CASSLEAASNTDTQYF
TRBV29-1,.,.,TRBJ1-1,TGCAGCGTACGGACATATGGGGCTGAAGCTTTCTTT,CSVRTYGAEAFF
TRBV15,.,.,TRBJ1-4,TGTGCCACCAGCAGCGGGGTGGCGGATGAAAAACTGTTTTTT,CATSSGVADEKLFF
TRBV7-3,.,.,TRBJ2-1,TGTGCCAGCAGCTTCTTCGCGGGGGCTGATAATGAGCAGTTCTTC,CASSFFAGADNEQFF
TRBV29-1,.,TRBD1,TRBJ1-1,TGCAGCGTTGACAGGGGGCTCACTGAAGCTTTCTTT,CSVDRGLTEAFF
TRBV9,.,.,TRBJ1-2,TGTGCCAGCAGCGTAGGGCAGGGCTCCTATGAAGATGGCTACACCTTC,CASSVGQGSYEDGYTF
TRBV2,.,.,TRBJ1-1,TGTGCCAGCAGTCAGGACACTGAAGCTTTCTTT,CASSQDTEAFF
TRBV7-8,.,.,TRBJ1-6,TGTGCCAGCAGCCGAGTAAAACAGCTTAATTCACCCCTCCACTTT,CASSRVKQLNSPLHF
TRBV5-4,.,TRBD1,TRBJ1-2,TGTGCCAGCAGCTGGCAGGGGGCTGGAGGCTACACCTTC,CASSWQGAGGYTF
TRBV4-1,.,.,TRBJ2-1,TGCGCCAGCAGCCAAGGAGGGGGAGATGAGCAGTTCTTC,CASSQGGGDEQFF
TRBV5-1,few,.,TRBJ1-1,TGCGCCAGCAGCAGCGAGAGGCTAAACACTGAAGCTTTCTTT,CASSSERLNTEAFF
TRBV18,.,TRBD1,TRBJ1-2,TGTGCCAGCTCCCCTGGACAGGGGCCCGCTAACTATGGCTACACCTTC,CASSPGQGPANYGYTF
TRBV7-8,.,TRBD2,TRBJ2-7,TGTGCCAGCAGCCCCGCTAGCGGCTACGAGCAGTACTTC,CASSPASGYEQYF
TRBV6-2/TRBV6-3,.,.,TRBJ1-2,TGTGCCAGCAGTCGAGGACAGACTAACTATGGCTACACCTTC,CASSRGQTNYGYTF
TRBV9,.,.,TRBJ2-1,TGTGCCAGCAGTCTAGGACGGGGTCCCTACAATGAGCAGTTCTTC,CASSLGRGPYNEQFF
TRBV25-1,.,.,TRBJ1-1,TGTGCCAGCTCTCCTAGGCAGTTGAACACTGAAGCTTTCTTT,CASSPRQLNTEAFF
TRBV18,few,.,TRBJ2-2,TGTGCCAGCTCACCGAGAGGGGGTAACACCGGGGAGCTGTTTTTT,CASSPRGGNTGELFF
TRBV30,.,TRBD1,TRBJ1-4,TGTGCCTGGAGCCTGGGACAGGCGCGTGAAAAACTGTTTTTT,CAWSLGQAREKLFF
TRBV19,.,.,TRBJ1-5,TGTGCCAGTAGTGGAACCGGGACTCAAGGAGGTTTTTTTAGCAATCAGCCCCAGCATTTT,CASSGTGTQGGFFSNQPQHF
TRBV10-3,.,TRBD1,TRBJ1-1,TGTGCCATCAGTGAGACCCCGGACAGGGTTGAAGCTTTCTTT,CAISETPDRVEAFF
TRBV2,.,.,TRBJ1-2,TGTGCCAGCAGACAGCTCCTCTACTATGGCTACACCTTC,CASRQLLYYGYTF
TRBV18,.,.,TRBJ1-1,TGTGCCAGCTCACCACAGGGGTCGGGTGAAGCTTTCTTT,CASSPQGSGEAFF
TRBV18,.,.,TRBJ2-1,TGTGCCAGCTCACCAGGTGCCAACTCCAATGAGCAGTTCTTC,CASSPGANSNEQFF
TRBV22-1,.,.,TRBJ1-5,TGTCCTGGGAGCGCACTCTACAATCAGCCCCAGCATTTT,CPGSALYNQPQHF
TRBV6-5,.,.,TRBJ1-5,TGTGCCAGCAGGGGAGTTGGACAGCCCCAGCATTTT,CASRGVGQPQHF
TRBV11-2,.,.,TRBJ1-1,TGTGCCAGCAGCTTAGATCCCGTGGTGGGGGGATCCACTGAAGCTTTCTTT,CASSLDPVVGGSTEAFF
TRBV5-4,.,.,TRBJ1-1,TGTGCCAGCAGCTTGTACTTTAGGGGGAACACTGAAGCTTTCTTT,CASSLYFRGNTEAFF
TRBV18,.,.,TRBJ1-2,TGTGCCAGCTCACCGAACCCAGGGGCCCAGGGCTATGGCTACACCTTC,CASSPNPGAQGYGYTF
TRBV20-1,.,.,TRBJ2-1,TGCAGTGCCCGGCAGGGGTATGAGCAGTTCTTC,CSARQGYEQFF
TRBV6-5,.,.,TRBJ1-1,TGTGCCAGCGGGTACAGCGGGGGCGCTGAAGCTTTCTTT,CASGYSGGAEAFF
TRBV4-1,.,TRBD1,TRBJ2-7,TGCGCCAGCAGCCAACCCGGGACAGCTCGGAACTACGAGCAGTACTTC,CASSQPGTARNYEQYF
TRBV7-8,.,.,TRBJ2-3,TGTGCCAGCAGCCGAGCCCAGACAGGCGCAGATACGCAGTATTTT,CASSRAQTGADTQYF
TRBV7-6,.,.,TRBJ1-6,TGTGCCAGCAGCCTCCGGGAGGGGGGTTCACCCCTCCACTTT,CASSLREGGSPLHF
TRBV5-6,.,.,TRBJ1-1,TGTGCCAGCAGTCAGGGAAGCACTGAAGCTTTCTTT,CASSQGSTEAFF
TRBV14,.,.,TRBJ2-7,TGTGCCAGCAGCCAAGCAAACGAGCAGTACTTC,CASSQANEQYF